These 32 T cell receptor beta chains were all obtained from the same sample, sequenced in a study of blood T cell repertoires in COVID-19. Clones were read by immunoSEQ multiplex PCR, and TCRdb kept only the in-frame ones, dropping some. The table shows about 40,000 clones, with approximately 80% occurring only once. The sample taken for sequencing was peripheral blood. The receptor set was obtained from a human donor in a cohort sampled during active or convalescent COVID-19. The donor label of this sample is uncertain.

This rearrangement joins TRBV5-1 to TRBJ2-1; D is uncertain. There are 14 residues in the CDR3. The V and J ends lost 6 bases and 9 bases respectively, with 19 bases between them. Looked up from germline, CDR1 is SGHRS and CDR2 is YFSETQ. The CDR3 region has the DNA TGCGCCAGCACCCTTGAAGCCCTAGTGGGTGAGCAGTTCTTC. Translation gives CASTLEALVGEQFF.

The chain links TRBV7-2 to TRBJ2-1; D unclear. Germline V gives CDR1 SGHTA, CDR2 FQGNSA. V shed 2 bases and J shed 6 bases, with 8 bases lying between them. This CDR3 has 13 residues. CDR3 in DNA: TGTGCCAGCAGCTTATATCAGTTCAATGAGCAGTTCTTC. Its protein product is CASSLYQFNEQFF. Full variable domain (remainder filled in from reference TRBV7-2 and TRBJ2-1): GAGVSQSPSNKVTEKGKDVELRCDPISGHTALYWYRQSLGQGLEFLIYFQGNSAPDKSGLPSDRFSAERTGGSVSTLTIQRTQQEDSAVYLCASSLYQFNEQFFGPGTRLTVL.

The rearrangement links TRBV7-2 to TRBJ2-3; D may be TRBD1 (6 bases). The CDR3 length is 16 residues. V was cut by 8 bases and J by 2 bases, with 20 bases left in between. Germline values: CDR1 SGHTA, CDR2 FQGNSA. The CDR3 DNA reads TGTGCCAGCTGGGGGCCTCCTGGGGGTGCCACAGATACGCAGTATTTT. Its protein product is CASWGPPGGATDTQYF.

The rearrangement uses TRBV2 and TRBJ2-7, with 8 bases identical to TRBD1. The CDR3 sequence is 14 residues long. CDR1 is SNHLY, CDR2 FYNNEI, per germline. Trimming cost V 7 bases and J 2 bases; bases outside gene matches: 7. In nucleotides, the CDR3 is TGTGCCAGCACTAGGACAGGGAATGCCTACGAGCAGTACTTC. Translating it yields CASTRTGNAYEQYF.

J is TRBJ2-5 and V is TRBV30, with TRBD1 as a possible D gene (5 bases). The ends were cut back, 0 bases at V and 2 bases at J, with 10 bases in the middle. CDR3 size: 14 residues. Germline assignment: CDR1 GTSNPN and CDR2 SVGIG (reference sequence). The DNA for the CDR3 is TGTGCCTGGAGTGTAGACGACAGACAAGAGACCCAGTACTTC. Translated, it gives CAWSVDDRQETQYF. The full variable domain, completed using reference TRBV30 and TRBJ2-5, is SQTIHQWPATLVQPVGSPLSLECTVEGTSNPNLYWYRQAAGRGLQLLFYSVGIGQISSEVPQNLSASRPQDRQFILSSKKLLLSDSGFYLCAWSVDDRQETQYFGPGTRLLVL.

J is TRBJ1-6 and V is TRBV5-1; possible D gene TRBD1, 5 bases. CDR1 is SGHRS, CDR2 YFSETQ, per germline. V lost 1 base and J lost 15, with 11 bases in between. The CDR3 has 12 amino acids. The CDR3: CASSLQGRVLHF. The DNA of the CDR3 is TGCGCCAGCAGCTTGCAGGGTCGAGTCCTCCACTTT.

CDR3 sequence reads: CASSYGGSPLHF. DNA of the CDR3: TGTGCCAGCAGTTACGGAGGGAGCCCCCTCCACTTT. The rearrangement joins TRBV6-5 to TRBJ1-6; D uncertain. V was pared by 2 bases and J by 13 bases, with 9 bases between. Germline V gene data show CDR1 as MNHEY and CDR2 as SVGAGI. This CDR3 spans 12 amino acids.

J is TRBJ2-7 and V is TRBV11-2; 14 bases match TRBD2. The junction had 5 bases not matched to a gene; V was cut back by 4 bases and J by 0 bases. The germline V gene encodes CDR1 SGHAT and CDR2 FQNNGV. The CDR3 consists of 17 residues. In DNA form, the CDR3 reads TGTGCCAGCAGCTCCCCCGGACTAGCGGGAGGCTCCTACGAGCAGTACTTC. It specifies CASSSPGLAGGSYEQYF. Full variable domain (rest looked up from reference TRBV11-2 and TRBJ2-7): EAGVAQSPRYKIIEKRQSVAFWCNPISGHATLYWYQQILGQGPKLLIQFQNNGVVDDSQLPKDRFSAERLKGVDSTLKIQPAKLEDSAVYLCASSSPGLAGGSYEQYFGPGTRLTVT.

This clone was found a few times. This CDR3 is CASSSPTDPKGDTQYF. Here the CDR3 DNA reads TGTGCCAGCAGTTCCCCGACAGACCCCAAGGGTGATACGCAGTATTTT. The V gene is TRBV27, the J gene TRBJ2-3; maybe TRBD1 (5 bases). Trimming stripped 4 bases from V and 6 bases from J, with 20 bases between. The length of the CDR3 is 16 residues. Germline V gene sequence: CDR1 MNHEY, CDR2 SMNVEV (reference sequence).

The chain carries TRBV29-1 and TRBJ1-2; 8 positions agree with TRBD1. The ends lost 6 bases at V and 3 bases at J; junction bases unmatched: 3. The CDR3 extends over 12 amino acids. Germline values: CDR1 SQVTM, CDR2 ANQGSEA. The CDR3 is CSVQGADYGYTF. As DNA, the CDR3 is TGCAGCGTCCAGGGGGCGGACTATGGCTACACCTTC.

This chain links TRBV5-4 with TRBJ2-5, with D perhaps matching TRBD2 (5 bases). In germline, CDR1 is SGHNT, CDR2 YYREEE (reference sequence). With 10 bases removed from V and 5 bases from J, the gap between germline ends came to 9 bases. CDR3 size: 10 residues. This CDR3 reads CAAGRETQYF. The CDR3 DNA reads as TGTGCCGCGGGTCGGGAGACCCAGTACTTC.

The J gene is TRBJ1-5, the V gene TRBV30; D possibly corresponds to TRBD1 (5 bases). The CDR3 has 15 amino acids. Germline V lookup: CDR1 GTSNPN, CDR2 SVGIG (reference sequence). V was shortened by 4 bases and J by 4 bases, with 17 bases between the two germline ends. The CDR3 region is CAWTGGNQGNQPQHF. CDR3 nucleotides: TGTGCCTGGACCGGGGGGAATCAAGGGAATCAGCCCCAGCATTTT.

This chain connects TRBV18 to TRBJ2-7; 10 nucleotides line up with TRBD1. CDR3 length: 14 residues. The germline CDR1 and CDR2 sequences are KGHSH and LQKENI. V trimming: 4 bases; J trimming: 1 base; junction bases outside the gene matches: 1. In DNA form, the CDR3 reads TGTGCCAGCTCACAGGGACAGGGGTCCTACGAGCAGTACTTC. It translates to CASSQGQGSYEQYF.

This clone has just a few counts. This CDR3 reads CATLDRRSNQPQHF. The CDR3 DNA is TGTGCCACCCTCGACAGGCGATCCAATCAGCCCCAGCATTTT. The chain recombines TRBV19 with TRBJ1-5, with D perhaps matching TRBD1 (6 bases). Trimming took 10 bases from V and 3 from J, leaving 16 bases between them. There are 14 residues in the CDR3. CDR1 and CDR2 (germline): LNHDA, SQIVND (reference sequence).

V is TRBV6-2 or TRBV6-3 and J is TRBJ1-2; D is perhaps TRBD1 (5 bases). The V and J ends lost 2 bases and 5 bases respectively, with 9 bases between them. Germline CDR1 and CDR2: MNHEY and SVGEGT. The CDR3 covers 13 residues. The CDR3 sequence: CASSYDSRYGYTF. CDR3 bases: TGTGCCAGCAGTTACGACAGTAGATATGGCTACACCTTC.

This clone occurred once. This chain uses TRBV7-9 with TRBJ1-2; tentative D call: TRBD1 (5 bases). The CDR3 spans 13 residues. Germline V gives CDR1 SEHNR, CDR2 FQNEAQ (reference sequence). V was clipped by 3 bases and J by 7 bases, with 12 bases between them. This CDR3 reads CASSFQGAAGYTF. CDR3 bases: TGTGCCAGCAGCTTCCAGGGCGCAGCTGGCTACACCTTC.

This chain uses TRBV11-3 with TRBJ2-1, with 7 positions matching TRBD2. The trim removed 1 base at V and 9 bases at J, leaving 3 bases unmatched. The CDR3 is 13 residues long. Germline assignment: CDR1 SGHNT and CDR2 YENEEA. The CDR3 protein is CASSLGGEGEQFF. CDR3 sequence (DNA): TGTGCCAGCAGCTTAGGCGGGGAGGGTGAGCAGTTCTTC.

This chain connects TRBV7-2 to TRBJ2-7, with 7 bases that match TRBD1. The germline gives CDR1 SGHTA, CDR2 FQGNSA. This CDR3 comprises 14 residues. After removal of 0 bases from V and 9 bases from J, the junction contained 8 bases not matched to a gene. This CDR3 is CASSLALEAGGQYF. The CDR3 DNA reads TGTGCCAGCAGCTTAGCGCTGGAGGCAGGGGGGCAGTACTTC.

The CDR3 loop reads CASSPYGSGSAGELFF. CDR3 nucleotide sequence: TGTGCCAGCAGCCCCTATGGTAGCGGGAGCGCCGGGGAGCTGTTTTTT. J is TRBJ2-2 and V is TRBV21-1; the table's D call, TRBD2, has no DNA check behind it. TRBV21-1 is a recognized pseudogene. The CDR3 length is 16 residues.

In this sample, this clone turned up once. This chain joins TRBV30 and TRBJ1-3; 10 positions agree with TRBD1. From germline, CDR1 is GTSNPN and CDR2 SVGIG (reference sequence). The CDR3 is 16 amino acids. This CDR3 is CAAGTGALSSGNTIYF. Here the CDR3 DNA reads TGTGCTGCGGGGACAGGGGCACTGAGCTCTGGAAACACCATATATTTT.

This chain links TRBV2 with TRBJ1-6; a possible D gene is TRBD1 (5 bases). The V gene's germline CDR1 is SNHLY and CDR2 FYNNEI. Trimming cost V 1 base and J 10 bases, with 11 bases left between them. The CDR3 is 14 amino acids. CDR3 protein: CASSEGGDWSPLHF. As DNA, the CDR3 is TGTGCCAGCAGTGAAGGGGGGGATTGGTCACCCCTCCACTTT.

The DNA of the CDR3 is TGTGCCAGCGGGAGCTCCTACGAGCAGTACTTC. Amino acids: CASGSSYEQYF. This sequence joins TRBV2 and TRBJ2-7; weak D call: TRBD2 (5 bases). The CDR3 loop spans 11 amino acids. Looked up from germline, CDR1 is SNHLY and CDR2 is FYNNEI. V dropped 8 bases and J dropped 0 bases, with 5 bases sitting between them.

The V and J genes are TRBV7-2 and TRBJ2-1, with TRBD2 matching 10 bases. V was pared by 3 bases and J by 8 bases, with 4 bases of the junction left unmatched. Germline V CDR1 and CDR2: SGHTA, FQGNSA. There are 14 residues in the CDR3. DNA for the CDR3: TGTGCCAGCAGCTTGGGGACTAGCGTGGATGAGCAGTTCTTC. Amino acid sequence: CASSLGTSVDEQFF.

This clone was recorded only once. The rearrangement uses TRBV18 and TRBJ2-2; D is possibly TRBD2 (5 bases). CDR3 length: 14 amino acids. Trimming took 4 bases from V and 0 from J, leaving 6 bases between them. Germline CDR1 is KGHSH and CDR2 is LQKENI. The CDR3 loop is CASSLATNTGELFF. CDR3 coding DNA: TGTGCCAGCTCACTAGCGACGAACACCGGGGAGCTGTTTTTT.

The rearrangement links TRBV11-2 to TRBJ2-7; 12 nucleotides agree with TRBD1. The CDR3 is made up of 14 amino acids. Germline V gene sequence: CDR1 SGHAT, CDR2 FQNNGV. The J segment lost 4 bases and the V segment lost 5 bases, leaving 3 bases of the junction unmatched. The CDR3 DNA sequence: TGTGCCAGCAGCCGGGACAGGGGGCGATACGAGCAGTACTTC. It is translated as CASSRDRGRYEQYF.

This clone was counted between two and nine times. The chain carries TRBV7-9 and TRBJ2-5; 7 bases fit TRBD2. CDR1 and CDR2 (germline): SEHNR, FQNEAQ (reference sequence). V gave up 5 bases and J gave up 4 bases; unmatched junction bases: 7. The CDR3 consists of 14 residues. CDR3 DNA: TGTGCCAGCAGCCCTGGGGGGGGAGCAGAGACCCAGTACTTC. Residues: CASSPGGGAETQYF.

The genes are TRBV5-4 and TRBJ1-2, with a weak D call TRBD1 (5 bases). The CDR3 has 15 residues. V was clipped by 4 bases and J by 4 bases, with 17 bases between them. Germline loops: CDR1 SGHNT, CDR2 YYREEE (reference sequence). In DNA form, the CDR3 reads TGTGCCAGCAGCCCTAAGGGGACGGGGGTCTATGGCTACACCTTC. Protein: CASSPKGTGVYGYTF.

This sequence joins TRBV2 and TRBJ1-5; the D gene is possibly TRBD1 (6 bases). Germline V gene lookup returns CDR1 SNHLY and CDR2 FYNNEI. The CDR3 covers 14 residues. Deletions cut 4 bases from V and 7 bases from J, with 14 bases between. CDR3 loop: CASSGTTGQQPQHF. CDR3 DNA sequence: TGTGCCAGCAGTGGGACCACAGGGCAGCAGCCCCAGCATTTT.

The chain joins TRBV11-3 to TRBJ2-3, with D possibly being TRBD2 (6 bases). The CDR3 is 14 amino acids. Trimming took off 1 base at V and 3 bases at J, with 8 bases between the two ends. Per germline, CDR1 SGHNT and CDR2 YENEEA. CDR3 sequence: CASSLGGTTDTQYF. CDR3 coding DNA: TGTGCCAGCAGCTTAGGCGGGACGACAGATACGCAGTATTTT.

This clone showed up just once. The gene calls are TRBV4-3 and TRBJ1-2, with TRBD1 as a possible D gene (6 bases). CDR3 length equals 14 residues. The V gene lost 0 bases and the J gene lost 8 bases, with 13 bases spanning the gap. Germline-derived CDR1 and CDR2 are LGHNA and YSLEER. CDR3 sequence reads: CASSQDPRGRGYTF. The CDR3 bases are TGCGCCAGCAGCCAAGATCCCAGGGGAAGAGGCTACACCTTC.

This chain connects TRBV19 to TRBJ1-6; D remains unclear. Germline-derived CDR1 and CDR2 are LNHDA and SQIVND (reference sequence). The germline V and J ends were trimmed by 3 bases and 10 bases, with 13 bases remaining between them. The CDR3 extends over 14 amino acids. The CDR3 region has the DNA TGTGCCAGTAGTATCGACGGGCGGGGATCACCCCTCCACTTT. Translation: CASSIDGRGSPLHF.

This clone was counted a single time. The V gene is TRBV29-1, the J gene TRBJ1-5; a weak D match, TRBD1 (6 bases). Trimming shortened V by 1 base and J by 6 bases, and 10 bases separated the two germline ends. Per the germline V gene, CDR1 is SQVTM and CDR2 is ANQGSEA. This CDR3 is 13 amino acids long. The CDR3 DNA sequence: TGCAGCGTTGAAGTGCAAGGGGGTCAGCCCCAGCATTTT. Amino acid sequence: CSVEVQGGQPQHF.